This note documents a single T cell receptor beta chain sequence. Its specificity is unknown. RNA transcripts gave rise to amplified TCR beta CDR3 regions. HTBI primers were used for first-round RT-PCR of the TCR CDR3. Each CDR3 protein gets one entry after TCRdb re-called the multiplex PCR reads with MiXCR. Of under 350,000 distinct CDR3 sequences listed, 21% are singletons. The CDR3 loop spans 15 amino acids. Germline V gene sequence: CDR1 SGHRS, CDR2 YFSETQ. The ends were cut back, 0 bases at V and 1 base at J, with 10 bases in the middle. The hyperthyroidism patients had all been newly diagnosed, and their disease duration was under 2 months. Their ages ranged from 18 to 65 years. Clinical symptoms, serum thyroxine and TRAb, thyroid ultrasound and orbital computed tomography were used for the diagnoses. The sample is drawn from a study of T cells in Graves' hyperthyroidism and ophthalmopathy. Study-wide results and limits: Stable hyperthyroidism was told apart from ophthalmopathy by a model built on 13 V-J features.

This chain joins TRBV5-1 and TRBJ1-1; a weak D match, TRBD1 (6 bases). Sequences were obtained from blood. This clonotype originated in a woman in her forties or fifties with Graves' hyperthyroidism. This CDR3 is CASSLEWGQNTEAFF. In nucleotides, the CDR3 is TGCGCCAGCAGCTTGGAGTGGGGGCAGAACACTGAAGCTTTCTTT.